The entry that follows covers one T cell receptor beta chain sequence. These data are taken from a study of cytomegalovirus exposure and HLA in healthy donors. Vbeta (60) and Jbeta (13) primers were used in the PCR. Generated by immunoSEQ multiplex PCR, the TCRdb table keeps only in-frame clones and is missing some. The data show 150,000 to 250,000 clones, 75% to 85% seen once. The germline gives CDR1 GTSNPN, CDR2 SVGIG (reference sequence). This CDR3 spans 12 amino acids. Germline trimming cut 6 bases from V and 1 base from J; bases unmatched to any gene: 2. Specimen: PBMCs. This receptor was taken from a woman in her forties or fifties in good health and CMV-seropositive. The chain employs TRBV30 and TRBJ2-5; TRBD1 agrees at 7 bases. In nucleotides, the CDR3 is TGTGCCTGCCGGGACAGCCAAGAGACCCAGTACTTC. Its protein product is CACRDSQETQYF.